This T cell receptor (beta chain) was captured by sequencing in a study of blood T cell repertoires in COVID-19. Study-wide context: T cells, B-cell-depleted T cells, or PBMCs supplied cDNA or gDNA.

V gave up 4 bases and J gave up 5 bases; unmatched junction bases: 10. CDR1 and CDR2 from the germline V gene are SGDLS and YYNGEE. The CDR3 loop spans 16 amino acids. Original analysis: Amplification with reference gene primers provided the estimates of nucleated cell counts. Profiling relied on immunoSEQ multiplex PCR, and the TCRdb table lists in-frame clones only, not all of them. The DNA was the basis for D and trimming; V, J and clone size are from that table. Of around 140,000 clones in the sample, 88% are singletons; the top ten hold roughly 1.9%. This chain uses TRBV9 with TRBJ2-1; the match to TRBD2 covers 9 bases. Sequencing was done on a sample of peripheral blood. The receptor's source is a man in his sixties or seventies with acute or convalescent COVID-19. The CDR3 sequence is CASSTLPSGINNEQFF. As DNA, the CDR3 is TGTGCCAGCAGCACTTTGCCTAGCGGGATTAACAATGAGCAGTTCTTC.